The next 4 T cell receptor beta chains were all read from a single sample in a study of low-dose radiotherapy and immunotherapy resistance in tumors. First-strand cDNA used TRAV- and TRBV-specific primers, covering alpha and beta chains. Both a constant-region primer and a V-primer adapter served to amplify TCRs across 15 to 20 PCR cycles. TCRdb reanalysed the reads using MiXCR and keeps one entry per CDR3 protein. The table shows around 10,000 distinct CDR3 sequences, with roughly 60% occurring only once. The receptors here all came from a human donor with advanced metastatic prostate, ovarian, gallbladder or colorectal cancer (not recorded which). This table probably holds off-target reads from a library built for another chain.

The rearrangement links TRBV19 to TRBJ2-3; D perhaps matches TRBD1 (5 bases). The germline V gene encodes CDR1 LNHDA and CDR2 SQIVND (reference sequence). The ends were cut back, 3 bases at V and 2 bases at J, with 12 bases in the middle. The CDR3 is made up of 15 amino acids. Here the CDR3 DNA reads TGTGCCAGTAGTATGGTGCAGGGTATCACAGATACGCAGTATTTT. Its translation is CASSMVQGITDTQYF.

Only a few counts were recorded for this clonotype. The gene calls are TRBV4-1 and TRBJ2-7, with D possibly matching TRBD2 (5 bases). The CDR3 is 16 residues long. Trimming removed 1 base at V and 0 bases at J, with 13 bases between. Germline V gene data show CDR1 as MGHRA and CDR2 as YSYEKL. The CDR3 nucleotides are TGCGCCAGCAGCCAAGCCACAAGCGGAGGCTCCTACGAGCAGTACTTC. Protein: CASSQATSGGSYEQYF.

The chain employs TRBV4-2 and TRBJ2-7, with TRBD2 matching over 8 bases. Unmatched junction bases numbered 4, after V lost 0 bases and J lost 0 bases. Germline-derived CDR1 and CDR2 are LGHNA and YNFKEQ. The CDR3 consists of 16 residues. CDR3 protein: CASSQEGLASSYEQYF. The CDR3 DNA is TGTGCCAGCAGCCAAGAAGGACTAGCAAGCTCCTACGAGCAGTACTTC.

J is TRBJ2-7 and V is TRBV5-4, with 10 bases identical to TRBD2. V lost 4 bases, J lost 6 bases, and 10 bases stayed unmatched. The V gene's germline CDR1 is SGHNT and CDR2 YYREEE (reference sequence). This CDR3 comprises 15 residues. DNA for the CDR3: TGTGCCAGCAGCCCTATGCTAGCGGGAGTCCGCGAGCAGTACTTC. Translation: CASSPMLAGVREQYF.